Below are 20 T cell receptor beta chains sequenced from a single sample in a study of T-cell memory formation after mild COVID-19. TCRdb recomputed calls from the 5' RACE reads with MiXCR, one row per CDR3 protein. The sample records over 150,000 distinct CDR3 sequences, around 20% being singletons. Material for sequencing was PBMCs or a T cell subset sorted from them (not recorded which). The receptors stem from a man aged 18 to 29 who had mild COVID-19 (a few samples of this study predate the infection). Cell type and time point are not known.

This clonotype was counted a few times. This chain connects TRBV7-2 to TRBJ2-5; unclear D gene. V gave up 5 bases and J gave up 5 bases, with 6 bases separating them. The CDR3 contains 11 residues. Germline V gene sequence: CDR1 SGHTA, CDR2 FQGNSA. This CDR3 is CASSPSETQYF. As DNA, the CDR3 is TGTGCCAGCAGCCCTTCGGAGACCCAGTACTTC. The full variable domain, its missing parts supplied by reference TRBV7-2 and TRBJ2-5, is GAGVSQSPSNKVTEKGKDVELRCDPISGHTALYWYRQSLGQGLEFLIYFQGNSAPDKSGLPSDRFSAERTGGSVSTLTIQRTQQEDSAVYLCASSPSETQYFGPGTRLLVL.

This clonotype was detected a few times. CDR3 sequence: CASRTSGGAREQFF. CDR3 bases: TGCGCCAGCAGGACTAGCGGGGGGGCACGTGAGCAGTTCTTC. V usage is TRBV4-1 and J usage is TRBJ2-1, with 14 bases identical to TRBD2. The CDR3 runs to 14 residues. V shed 6 bases, J shed 9 bases, and the junction held 4 bases outside the gene matches. The germline V gene has CDR1 MGHRA and CDR2 YSYEKL.

As for this clonotype: The conserved phenylalanine or tryptophan normally closing the CDR3 is absent here, so this likely arose from a read error. Because the CDR3's place on the DNA is in doubt, the DNA is left out and the CDR3 is given as listed by TCRdb. The genes are TRBV7-8 and TRBJ2-7; the DNA was not compared with TRBD1, the D call given in the table. The CDR3 has 13 residues if both end residues are counted. From germline, CDR1 is SGHVS and CDR2 FQNEAQ. CDR3 protein: CASSITAGGPRIG.

The chain couples TRBV3-1 to TRBJ2-5, with D uncertain. The germline V gene has CDR1 LGHDT and CDR2 YNNKEL (reference sequence). V was clipped by 1 base and J by 3 bases, with 6 bases between them. The CDR3 is 13 residues long. The CDR3 region has the DNA TGTGCCAGCAGCCAAGGGAAGAAAGAGACCCAGTACTTC. This translates into CASSQGKKETQYF.

J is TRBJ2-3 and V is TRBV12-3 or TRBV12-4; weak D call: TRBD1 (6 bases). The CDR3 covers 15 residues. V lost 2 bases and J lost 2, with 11 bases in between. In DNA, the CDR3 is TGTGCCAGCAGTTTAATGTGGGGGCTCACAGATACGCAGTATTTT. It yields the protein CASSLMWGLTDTQYF.

This clonotype was seen only a few times. The genes are TRBV6-6 and TRBJ1-6; D is unclear. V lost 3 bases, J lost 5 bases, and 11 bases lay in between. Per germline, CDR1 MNHNY and CDR2 SVGAGI (reference sequence). The length of the CDR3 is 15 residues. DNA for the CDR3: TGTGCCAGCAGTTATACGGCAGGCAATAATTCACCCCTCCACTTT. Translating it yields CASSYTAGNNSPLHF.

This clonotype was seen only a few times. V usage is TRBV4-2 and J usage is TRBJ2-1; D is possibly TRBD2 (6 bases). Trimming removed 4 bases from V and 10 bases from J, with 14 bases in between. Per the germline V gene, CDR1 is LGHNA and CDR2 is YNFKEQ. The CDR3 loop spans 13 amino acids. DNA for the CDR3: TGTGCCAGCAGCCGATATACGGAGGGGGAGCAGTTCTTC. Translated, it gives CASSRYTEGEQFF.

V is TRBV6-2 or TRBV6-3 and J is TRBJ2-5, with no clear D. The germline CDR1 and CDR2 sequences are MNHEY and SVGEGT. The CDR3 length is 11 residues. Trimming took off 5 bases at V and 5 bases at J, with 6 bases between the two ends. CDR3 amino acids: CASSHPETQYF. The CDR3 DNA follows: TGTGCCAGCAGTCATCCGGAGACCCAGTACTTC.

The chain combines TRBV6-5 with TRBJ1-3, with D unresolved. The V gene's germline CDR1 is MNHEY and CDR2 SVGAGI. CDR3 length: 14 amino acids. V was shortened by 0 bases and J by 4 bases, with 7 bases between the two germline ends. The CDR3 loop reads CASSYSPDGNTIYF. CDR3 DNA sequence: TGTGCCAGCAGTTACTCGCCAGACGGAAACACCATATATTTT.

This chain joins TRBV12-3 or TRBV12-4 and TRBJ1-1; possibly TRBD1 for D (6 bases). Trimming removed 6 bases from V and 4 bases from J, with 15 bases in between. The CDR3 sequence is 14 residues long. This CDR3 is CASSRDRGSTEAFF. The DNA of the CDR3 is TGTGCCAGCAGCCGCGATAGGGGGAGCACTGAAGCTTTCTTT.

The sample holds a few counts of this clonotype. V usage is TRBV5-6 and J usage is TRBJ2-7; perhaps D is TRBD1 or TRBD2 (5 bases each). CDR3 length: 13 amino acids. Germline CDR1 reads SGHDT; CDR2 reads YYEEEE. The V gene lost 4 bases and the J gene lost 5 bases, with 13 bases spanning the gap. The CDR3, as DNA: TGTGCCAGCAGCCCCGTCAGAGGGGACGAGCAGTACTTC. Translating gives CASSPVRGDEQYF. The whole variable domain, filled in from reference TRBV5-6 and TRBJ2-7, reads DAGVTQSPTHLIKTRGQQVTLRCSPKSGHDTVSWYQQALGQGPQFIFQYYEEEERQRGNFPDRFSGHQFPNYSSELNVNALLLGDSALYLCASSPVRGDEQYFGPGTRLTVT.

This clonotype was found once. The chain couples TRBV6-1 to TRBJ2-7, with a tentative D call TRBD2 (5 bases). CDR1 and CDR2 from the germline V gene are MNHNS and SASEGT. The CDR3 sequence is 12 residues long. The CDR3 sequence: CASTLGDYEQHV. The CDR3 DNA follows: TGTGCCAGCACACTTGGCGACTACGAGCAGCACGTC.

The chain uses TRBV7-3 and TRBJ1-6, with no clear D. Deletions cut 5 bases from V and 6 bases from J, with 8 bases between. The CDR3 sequence is 13 residues long. Germline V CDR1 and CDR2: SGHTA, FQGTGA. The CDR3 region is CASSGSINSPLHF. The CDR3 DNA is TGTGCCAGCAGCGGTTCGATTAATTCACCCCTCCACTTT.

The chain is built from TRBV18 and TRBJ2-7; D is undetermined. The CDR3 extends over 16 amino acids. CDR1 and CDR2 from the germline V gene are KGHSH and LQKENI. Trimming stripped 3 bases from V and 2 bases from J, with 17 bases between. CDR3 sequence: CASSPPRTSSTYEQYF. The DNA for the CDR3 is TGTGCCAGCTCACCGCCGAGGACCTCGTCCACCTACGAGCAGTACTTC.

J is TRBJ2-7 and V is TRBV21-1; TRBD1 was called by the table and not checked on the DNA. TRBV21-1 is a pseudogene. CDR3 size: 15 residues. The CDR3: CASSIRGSGDHEQYV. In DNA, the CDR3 is TGTGCCAGCAGCATTCGGGGGTCAGGGGACCACGAGCAGTACGTC.

The J gene is TRBJ2-5, the V gene TRBV4-1; 7 bases are a match to TRBD1. V gave up 3 bases and J gave up 5 bases; unmatched junction bases: 12. Germline V gene sequence: CDR1 MGHRA, CDR2 YSYEKL. The length of the CDR3 is 16 residues. The CDR3 region is CASSQIGQELRETQYF. The CDR3 DNA is TGCGCCAGCAGCCAGATTGGACAGGAGCTTCGCGAGACCCAGTACTTC.

V gene TRBV20-1 combines with J gene TRBJ2-1; D ambiguous. The V end was cut by 6 bases, the J end by 3 bases, with 18 bases between. The germline V gene has CDR1 DFQATT and CDR2 SNEGSKA (reference sequence). The CDR3 totals 15 residues. The CDR3 here is CSAPPYGSVYNEQFF. The CDR3, as DNA: TGCAGTGCCCCGCCCTATGGCTCGGTCTACAATGAGCAGTTCTTC.

The chain couples TRBV7-8 to TRBJ2-3; D may be TRBD1 or TRBD2 (5 bases each). Germline loops: CDR1 SGHVS, CDR2 FQNEAQ. The CDR3 is made up of 19 amino acids. V was shortened by 3 bases and J by 0 bases, with 22 bases between the two germline ends. CDR3 sequence: CASSFPGTPRTVSTDTQYF. In nucleotides, the CDR3 is TGTGCCAGCAGCTTCCCCGGGACGCCGAGGACTGTTAGCACAGATACGCAGTATTTT.

The chain links TRBV4-3 to TRBJ1-1; D is possibly TRBD1 (6 bases). The CDR3 has 14 residues. From germline, CDR1 is LGHNA and CDR2 YSLEER. With 5 bases removed from V and 12 bases from J, the gap between germline ends came to 22 bases. CDR3 amino acids: CASSYSRSGTTTFF. For the CDR3, the DNA is TGCGCCAGCAGCTACAGCAGATCCGGGACAACGACTTTCTTT.

The CDR3 is CASSISKSPLHF. Here the CDR3 DNA reads TGTGCCAGCAGCATATCCAAATCACCCCTCCACTTT. The V gene is TRBV7-9, the J gene TRBJ1-6; the D is unclear. The germline V and J ends were trimmed by 5 bases and 10 bases, with 9 bases remaining between them. This CDR3 is built from 12 residues. The germline V gene has CDR1 SEHNR and CDR2 FQNEAQ (reference sequence).